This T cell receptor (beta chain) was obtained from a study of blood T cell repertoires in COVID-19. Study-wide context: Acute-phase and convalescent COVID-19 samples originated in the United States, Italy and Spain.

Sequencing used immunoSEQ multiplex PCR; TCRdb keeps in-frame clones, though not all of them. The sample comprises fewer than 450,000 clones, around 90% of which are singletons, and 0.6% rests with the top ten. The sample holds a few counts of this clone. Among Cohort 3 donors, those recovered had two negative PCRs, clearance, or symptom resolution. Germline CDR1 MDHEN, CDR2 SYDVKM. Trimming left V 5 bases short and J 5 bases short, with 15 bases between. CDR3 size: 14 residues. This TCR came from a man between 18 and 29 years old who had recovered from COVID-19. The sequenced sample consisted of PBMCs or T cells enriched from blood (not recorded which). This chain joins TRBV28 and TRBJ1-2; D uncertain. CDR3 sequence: CASSPGGRPYGYTF. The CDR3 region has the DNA TGTGCCAGCAGTCCCGGAGGCAGGCCATATGGCTACACCTTC.